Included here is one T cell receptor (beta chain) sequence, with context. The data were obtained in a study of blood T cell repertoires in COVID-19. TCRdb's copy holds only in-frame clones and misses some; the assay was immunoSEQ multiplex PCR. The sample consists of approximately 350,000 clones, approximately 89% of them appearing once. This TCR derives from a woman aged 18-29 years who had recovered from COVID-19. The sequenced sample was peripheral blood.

CDR3 sequence (DNA): TGTGCCAGCAAGCTCCTAGCGGGAGGAGATACGCAGTATTTT. Amino acids: CASKLLAGGDTQYF. The gene calls are TRBV2 and TRBJ2-3, with 11 bases lining up with TRBD2. The trim removed 7 bases at V and 5 bases at J, leaving 5 bases unmatched. Germline CDR1 reads SNHLY; CDR2 reads FYNNEI. The CDR3 sequence is 14 residues long. The variable domain in full, completed from reference TRBV2 and TRBJ2-3, reads EPEVTQTPSHQVTQMGQEVILRCVPISNHLYFYWYRQILGQKVEFLVSFYNNEISEKSEIFDDQFSVERPDGSNFTLKIRSTKLEDSAMYFCASKLLAGGDTQYFGPGTRLTVL.